This entry concerns a single T cell receptor beta chain. Its antigen is still unknown. Libraries were prepared by immunoSEQ multiplex PCR; TCRdb keeps only in-frame clonotypes and omits some of them. This table holds some 50,000 clones, 65% to 90% found once. The data stem from a study of T cells in localized non-small cell lung cancer. Study-level points and caveats: T cell clonality was highest in uninvolved adjacent lung, above tumor. In adjacent lung appeared a median about 58 of the top 100 tumor clones. An association was observed between higher blood T cell density and longer overall survival.

The material sequenced was peripheral blood mononuclear cells, taken before any cancer treatment. The receptor was derived from a man aged 35-69 years with stage III lung adenocarcinoma.

This CDR3 is CASSLGELGNQPQHF. The CDR3 DNA reads TGCGCCAGCAGCTTGGGGGAACTCGGCAATCAGCCCCAGCATTTT. The chain couples TRBV5-1 to TRBJ1-5; D is undetermined. From germline, CDR1 is SGHRS and CDR2 YFSETQ. The V and J ends lost 0 bases and 2 bases respectively, with 9 bases between them. The length of the CDR3 is 15 residues.